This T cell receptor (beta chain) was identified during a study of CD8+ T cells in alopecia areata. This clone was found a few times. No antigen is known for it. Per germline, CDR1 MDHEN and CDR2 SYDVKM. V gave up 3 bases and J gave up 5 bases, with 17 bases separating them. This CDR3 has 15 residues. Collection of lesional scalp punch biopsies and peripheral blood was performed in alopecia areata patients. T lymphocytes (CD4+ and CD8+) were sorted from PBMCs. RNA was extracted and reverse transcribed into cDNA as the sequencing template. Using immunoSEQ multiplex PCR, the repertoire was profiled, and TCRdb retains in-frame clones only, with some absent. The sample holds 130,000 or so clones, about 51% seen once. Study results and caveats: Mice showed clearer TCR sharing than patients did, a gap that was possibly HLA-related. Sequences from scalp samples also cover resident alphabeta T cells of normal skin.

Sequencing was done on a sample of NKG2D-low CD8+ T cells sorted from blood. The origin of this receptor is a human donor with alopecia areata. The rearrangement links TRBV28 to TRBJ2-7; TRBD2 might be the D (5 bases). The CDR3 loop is CASSLDQWEFNEQYF. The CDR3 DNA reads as TGTGCCAGCAGTTTGGACCAGTGGGAGTTTAACGAGCAGTACTTC.